The present T cell receptor (beta chain) was sequenced within a study of blood T cell repertoires in COVID-19. The wider study: T cells, B-cell-depleted T cells, or PBMCs supplied cDNA or gDNA.

Germline loops: CDR1 LNHDA, CDR2 SQIVND (reference sequence). V shed 10 bases, J shed 6 bases, and the junction held 24 bases outside the gene matches. This CDR3 has 20 amino acids. Data came from immunoSEQ multiplex PCR; TCRdb stores just in-frame clones and leaves some out. The sample shows approximately 130,000 clones, 82% of them seen only once. This receptor was identified in a human donor in a cohort sampled during active COVID-19. The specimen was peripheral blood. The chain couples TRBV19 to TRBJ1-6; TRBD1 agrees at 10 bases. Here the CDR3 reads CATKGPISGTGDSGNSPLHF. The CDR3, as DNA: TGTGCCACCAAAGGGCCCATTTCGGGGACAGGGGATTCGGGTAATTCACCCCTCCACTTT. Drawing the rest from reference TRBV19 and TRBJ1-6, the complete variable domain is DGGITQSPKYLFRKEGQNVTLSCEQNLNHDAMYWYRQDPGQGLRLIYYSQIVNDFQKGDIAEGYSVSREKKESFPLTVTSAQKNPTAFYLCATKGPISGTGDSGNSPLHFGNGTRLTVT.